Below are 10 T cell receptor beta chains sequenced from a single sample in a study of shared clonotypes between healthy human individuals. Only in-frame clones appear in the TCRdb table, and some are missing; sequencing was by immunoSEQ multiplex PCR. This repertoire shows about 2.1 million clones, 85% to 95% found once; its top ten account for 1.5% to 2%. Naive CD8 cells lacked CD45RO and underwent positive selection for CCR7, leaving out terminally differentiated effector memory CD45RA+ cells. Sequenced input: naive CD8+ T cells from PBMCs. The receptors originated from a man aged 18 to 35 in good health. Some clones in this sample may be carry-over from other donors' samples.

The V gene is TRBV27, the J gene TRBJ2-3; D perhaps matches TRBD1 (6 bases). Germline V gives CDR1 MNHEY, CDR2 SMNVEV (reference sequence). V dropped 6 bases and J dropped 2 bases, with 12 bases sitting between them. The CDR3 length is 14 residues. The CDR3 here is CASSVGTFTDTQYF. CDR3 coding DNA: TGTGCCAGCAGCGTCGGGACATTCACAGATACGCAGTATTTT.

This rearrangement joins TRBV19 to TRBJ2-2; 7 bases fit TRBD1. The germline V gene has CDR1 LNHDA and CDR2 SQIVND (reference sequence). J lost 2 bases, V lost 9 bases, and 12 bases had no gene match. The CDR3 consists of 16 residues. The CDR3, as DNA: TGTGCCAGCACTCCTTCGGGACAGAGTAACACCGGGGAGCTGTTTTTT. Amino acids: CASTPSGQSNTGELFF.

The rearrangement links TRBV7-9 to TRBJ2-3; 7 nucleotides align to TRBD1. Germline V CDR1 and CDR2: SEHNR, FQNEAQ (reference sequence). Unmatched junction bases numbered 8, after V lost 5 bases and J lost 6 bases. The CDR3 totals 14 residues. CDR3: CASSLDRVVDTQYF. The CDR3 nucleotides are TGTGCCAGCAGCCTAGACAGGGTGGTCGATACGCAGTATTTT.

The V and J genes are TRBV7-2 and TRBJ2-7, with 8 nucleotides matching TRBD1. The V gene end was trimmed by 5 bases and the J gene end by 1 base; junction bases not matched to a gene: 4. The germline V gene has CDR1 SGHTA and CDR2 FQGNSA. The CDR3 runs to 14 residues. CDR3 residues: CASSQRTGSYEQYF. The CDR3 nucleotides read TGTGCCAGCAGCCAACGGACAGGGTCCTACGAGCAGTACTTC.

Concerning this clone: This CDR3 is also generated by other DNA sequences in the sample. This sequence joins TRBV27 and TRBJ2-1; either TRBD1 or TRBD2 may fit D (5 bases each). Germline assignment: CDR1 MNHEY and CDR2 SMNVEV (reference sequence). The CDR3 is made up of 14 amino acids. Trimming took off 3 bases at V and 5 bases at J, with 11 bases between the two ends. The CDR3 nucleotides are TGTGCCAGCAGTTTTAGAGGGGCAAACAATGAGCAGTTCTTC. Translating it yields CASSFRGANNEQFF.

The rearrangement joins TRBV19 to TRBJ2-7; D might be TRBD2 (5 bases). V was trimmed by 3 bases and J by 3 bases, leaving 15 bases between them. Per the germline V gene, CDR1 is LNHDA and CDR2 is SQIVND (reference sequence). The CDR3 has 15 residues. For the CDR3, the DNA is TGTGCCAGTAGTATGGGCACTGACGGGATCTACGAGCAGTACTTC. It encodes CASSMGTDGIYEQYF.

The V gene is TRBV6-4, the J gene TRBJ2-7; 14 bases line up with TRBD2. The CDR3 totals 20 residues. Losses at the gene ends were 0 bases for V and 1 base for J; bases not matched to a gene: 11. From germline, CDR1 is MRHNA and CDR2 SNTAGT. The CDR3 DNA reads as TGTGCCAGCAGTGACTCCCCTGCCGGGACTAGCGGGAGCACTTCCTACGAGCAGTACTTC. It translates to CASSDSPAGTSGSTSYEQYF.

The chain joins TRBV2 to TRBJ1-4; D remains unclear. The CDR3 has 15 residues. V lost 0 bases and J lost 3, with 8 bases in between. Germline CDR1 and CDR2: SNHLY and FYNNEI. CDR3 bases: TGTGCCAGCAGTGAAGCGGGGATCCCTAATGAAAAACTGTTTTTT. Its protein product is CASSEAGIPNEKLFF.

The chain recombines TRBV29-1 with TRBJ2-2; D unresolved. Germline V gene data show CDR1 as SQVTM and CDR2 as ANQGSEA. Trimming took off 6 bases at V and 3 bases at J, with 8 bases between the two ends. This CDR3 has 12 residues. CDR3 sequence: CSVDRDTGELFF. DNA of the CDR3: TGCAGCGTCGATCGTGACACCGGGGAGCTGTTTTTT.

On this clone itself: Other DNA variants within this sample encode the same CDR3. The chain combines TRBV28 with TRBJ2-1; D uncertain. CDR1 and CDR2 (germline): MDHEN, SYDVKM. The CDR3 has 11 amino acids. Trimming took off 2 bases at V and 8 bases at J, with 4 bases between the two ends. This CDR3 reads CASSLRDEQFF. The CDR3, as DNA: TGTGCCAGCAGTTTAAGGGATGAGCAGTTCTTC. The full variable domain, with the rest looked up from reference TRBV28 and TRBJ2-1, is DVKVTQSSRYLVKRTGEKVFLECVQDMDHENMFWYRQDPGLGLRLIYFSYDVKMKEKGDIPEGYSVSREKKERFSLILESASTNQTSMYLCASSLRDEQFFGPGTRLTVL.